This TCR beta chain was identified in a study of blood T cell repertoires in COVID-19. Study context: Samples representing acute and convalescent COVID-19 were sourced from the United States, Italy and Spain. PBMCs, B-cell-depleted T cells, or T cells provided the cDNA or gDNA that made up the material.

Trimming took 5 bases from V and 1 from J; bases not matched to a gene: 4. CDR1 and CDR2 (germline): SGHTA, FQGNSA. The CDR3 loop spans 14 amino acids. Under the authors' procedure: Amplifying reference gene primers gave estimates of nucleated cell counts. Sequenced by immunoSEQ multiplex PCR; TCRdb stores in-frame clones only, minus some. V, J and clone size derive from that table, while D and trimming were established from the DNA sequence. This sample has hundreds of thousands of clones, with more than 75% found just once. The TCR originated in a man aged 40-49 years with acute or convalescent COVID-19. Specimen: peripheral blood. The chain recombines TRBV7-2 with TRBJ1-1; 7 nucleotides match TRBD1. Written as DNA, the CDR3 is TGTGCCAGCAGCGTGGACAGGAGGAACACTGAAGCTTTCTTT. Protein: CASSVDRRNTEAFF. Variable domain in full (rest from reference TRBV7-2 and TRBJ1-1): GAGVSQSPSNKVTEKGKDVELRCDPISGHTALYWYRQSLGQGLEFLIYFQGNSAPDKSGLPSDRFSAERTGGSVSTLTIQRTQQEDSAVYLCASSVDRRNTEAFFGQGTRLTVV.